The 25 T cell receptor beta chains reported below all come from one sample, sequenced in a study of T cell responses to AZD1222 COVID-19 vaccine. Profiling relied on immunoSEQ multiplex PCR, and the TCRdb table lists in-frame clones only, not all of them. This table holds 100,000 or so clones, about 86% found once. Sample: peripheral blood, taken on day 0 of AZD1222 vaccination. Receptor source: an adult in good health.

The chain links TRBV6-1 to TRBJ2-5; no clear D gene. Germline values: CDR1 MNHNS, CDR2 SASEGT. Between the trimmed V and J ends, which lost 1 base and 7 bases, there was a span of 10 bases. The CDR3 spans 13 residues. CDR3 bases: TGTGCCAGCAGTGAAGGATGGGCCGGGACCCAGTACTTC. Translation: CASSEGWAGTQYF.

V is TRBV7-2 and J is TRBJ2-7; 7 bases align to TRBD1. Trimming took 1 base from V and 10 from J; bases not matched to a gene: 10. The germline CDR1 and CDR2 sequences are SGHTA and FQGNSA. The CDR3 totals 14 residues. In DNA form, the CDR3 reads TGTGCCAGCAGCTTAGAGGCCGGGACAGCCAAACAGTACTTC. Translating gives CASSLEAGTAKQYF.

The chain combines TRBV6-4 with TRBJ2-5, with D unclear. This CDR3 has 11 amino acids. Trimming pared 11 bases from V and 4 bases from J, leaving 11 bases between. Germline V gene data show CDR1 as MRHNA and CDR2 as SNTAGT. The CDR3 region has the DNA TGTGCCGGAAACCCGGGAGAGACCCAGTACTTC. The encoded protein is CAGNPGETQYF.

The chain carries TRBV7-3 and TRBJ1-2, with 7 bases fitting TRBD1. J was trimmed by 9 bases and V by 4 bases; bases with no gene match: 11. This CDR3 is built from 14 residues. The V gene's germline CDR1 is SGHTA and CDR2 FQGTGA. The CDR3 DNA reads TGTGCCAGCAGCTCACAGGGGCAGGGTTTGAGCTACACCTTC. It encodes CASSSQGQGLSYTF.

Here the CDR3 reads CASSPRRDYNEQFF. CDR3 DNA: TGTGCCAGCTCACCACGCAGGGATTACAATGAGCAGTTCTTC. The genes are TRBV18 and TRBJ2-1; perhaps TRBD1 as D (5 bases). The V end was cut by 1 base, the J end by 4 bases, with 8 bases between. This CDR3 comprises 14 residues. The germline V gene encodes CDR1 KGHSH and CDR2 LQKENI.

The CDR3 DNA reads TGTGCCAGCTCACCTCTAGACAGGACAGCTAATGAAAAACTGTTTTTT. Translated, it gives CASSPLDRTANEKLFF. This sequence joins TRBV18 and TRBJ1-4; D perhaps matches TRBD1 (6 bases). This CDR3 is 16 amino acids long. With 3 bases removed from V and 3 bases from J, the gap between germline ends came to 14 bases. Per the germline V gene, CDR1 is KGHSH and CDR2 is LQKENI.

The chain uses TRBV2 and TRBJ2-1; 8 nucleotides match TRBD2. The junction had 9 bases not matched to a gene; V was cut back by 6 bases and J by 5 bases. CDR1 and CDR2 (germline): SNHLY, FYNNEI. This CDR3 has 15 amino acids. In DNA, the CDR3 is TGTGCCAGCAGCGCTACCACTAGCGGTAACAATGAGCAGTTCTTC. Amino acid sequence: CASSATTSGNNEQFF.

The chain employs TRBV2 and TRBJ1-3; the D is unclear. V lost 8 bases, J lost 0 bases, and 14 bases lay in between. This CDR3 is 15 amino acids long. In germline, CDR1 is SNHLY, CDR2 FYNNEI. CDR3 coding DNA: TGTGCCAGCTCCTGGGATATTTCCTCTGGAAACACCATATATTTT. It encodes CASSWDISSGNTIYF.

The chain carries TRBV28 and TRBJ1-4; D remains ambiguous. Trimming removed 8 bases from V and 8 bases from J, with 18 bases in between. The CDR3 is made up of 14 amino acids. Germline V CDR1 and CDR2: MDHEN, SYDVKM. In DNA, the CDR3 is TGTGCCAGCTTTAAGGCCCCGCTTCGCGAAAAACTGTTTTTT. As protein: CASFKAPLREKLFF.

V and J are TRBV7-8 and TRBJ1-5, with a tentative D call TRBD1 (5 bases). Germline V gene sequence: CDR1 SGHVS, CDR2 FQNEAQ. This CDR3 region has 16 residues. V was clipped by 5 bases and J by 3 bases, with 17 bases between them. The CDR3 DNA is TGTGCCAGCAGCCCATCCGGACGGGGACTCAATCAGCCCCAGCATTTT. Encoded protein: CASSPSGRGLNQPQHF.

The V gene is TRBV5-6, the J gene TRBJ2-1; D uncertain. From germline, CDR1 is SGHDT and CDR2 YYEEEE. This CDR3 contains 14 residues. Trimming took off 2 bases at V and 5 bases at J, with 11 bases between the two ends. CDR3 in amino acids: CASSLGSTHNEQFF. DNA of the CDR3: TGTGCCAGCAGCTTAGGGTCGACCCACAATGAGCAGTTCTTC.

This clone was counted between two and nine times. The chain has TRBV19 and TRBJ1-5, with a tentative D call TRBD1 (6 bases). Trimming cost V 6 bases and J 0 bases, with 12 bases left between them. The germline V gene encodes CDR1 LNHDA and CDR2 SQIVND (reference sequence). This CDR3 contains 15 residues. The CDR3 coding sequence is TGTGCCAGTAGGATGGACAGATATAGCAATCAGCCCCAGCATTTT. Its translation: CASRMDRYSNQPQHF.

The chain links TRBV5-5 to TRBJ2-1; unclear D gene. Germline V gene lookup returns CDR1 SGHKS and CDR2 YYEKEE (reference sequence). The CDR3 sequence is 13 residues long. V was shortened by 4 bases and J by 6 bases, with 11 bases between the two germline ends. CDR3 nucleotide sequence: TGTGCCAGCAGCGGTGGGTTAGGCAATGAGCAGTTCTTC. Protein product: CASSGGLGNEQFF.

The chain has TRBV30 and TRBJ1-1, with D possibly being TRBD1 (5 bases). The CDR3 length is 13 residues. Germline values: CDR1 GTSNPN, CDR2 SVGIG (reference sequence). Deletions cut 5 bases from V and 0 bases from J, with 10 bases between. CDR3 sequence (DNA): TGTGCCTGGGAGGCAGGGATGAACACTGAAGCTTTCTTT. The encoded protein is CAWEAGMNTEAFF.

This chain uses TRBV4-2 with TRBJ2-1; 9 positions agree with TRBD2. The J segment lost 8 bases and the V segment lost 3 bases, leaving 11 bases of the junction unmatched. Germline V lookup: CDR1 LGHNA, CDR2 YNFKEQ. The length of the CDR3 is 16 residues. This CDR3 reads CASSQATSGFGDEQFF. The DNA of the CDR3 is TGTGCCAGCAGCCAGGCCACTAGCGGGTTTGGAGATGAGCAGTTCTTC.

The chain couples TRBV21-1 to TRBJ2-1; the table gives TRBD2 as D, unverified against the DNA. TRBV21-1 is recorded as a pseudogene. There are 17 residues in the CDR3. CDR3 nucleotide sequence: TGTGCCAGCAGCAAAGGTTTTAAGGGAGCCGAATACAATGAGCAGTTCTTC. It codes for CASSKGFKGAEYNEQFF.

The table lists this clone with a few counts. This chain connects TRBV2 to TRBJ1-2, with a tentative D call TRBD1 (6 bases). The germline V gene encodes CDR1 SNHLY and CDR2 FYNNEI. Trimming removed 3 bases from V and 1 base from J, with 9 bases in between. This CDR3 comprises 14 residues. CDR3 bases: TGTGCCAGCAGTGAGGACAGCCGTAACTATGGCTACACCTTC. It codes for CASSEDSRNYGYTF.

V usage is TRBV29-1 and J usage is TRBJ1-1; D may be TRBD1 (6 bases). This CDR3 has 10 amino acids. Germline assignment: CDR1 SQVTM and CDR2 ANQGSEA. The V and J ends lost 7 bases and 8 bases respectively, with 11 bases between them. CDR3 sequence (DNA): TGCAGCGGGCACACAGGGGAAGCTTTCTTT. Its translation is CSGHTGEAFF.

The rearrangement uses TRBV15 and TRBJ2-5; possible D gene TRBD2, 6 bases. This CDR3 has 14 amino acids. Germline V lookup: CDR1 LNHNV, CDR2 YYDKDF (reference sequence). With 5 bases removed from V and 5 bases from J, the gap between germline ends came to 15 bases. This chain's CDR3 is CATSGGLRRETQYF. CDR3 DNA sequence: TGTGCCACCAGCGGGGGACTGCGCAGGGAGACCCAGTACTTC.

The chain has TRBV13 and TRBJ2-7; the match to TRBD2 covers 7 bases. The CDR3 length is 15 residues. In germline, CDR1 is PRHDT, CDR2 FYEKMQ (reference sequence). Losses at the gene ends were 5 bases for V and 6 bases for J; bases not matched to a gene: 13. In DNA, the CDR3 is TGTGCCAGCAGCCTACCGGGCGGGGGTGTCGGCGAGCAGTACTTC. Residues: CASSLPGGGVGEQYF.

V gene TRBV6-1 combines with J gene TRBJ2-7, with 7 bases that match TRBD1. Germline-derived CDR1 and CDR2 are MNHNS and SASEGT. The CDR3 is made up of 16 amino acids. The junction had 12 bases not matched to a gene; V was cut back by 4 bases and J by 3 bases. CDR3 coding DNA: TGTGCCAGCAGTGGGGGACAGCACGACCTGAACTACGAGCAGTACTTC. Encoded protein: CASSGGQHDLNYEQYF.

The table lists this clone with a few counts. J is TRBJ2-1 and V is TRBV11-3; 15 nucleotides align to TRBD2. Looked up from germline, CDR1 is SGHNT and CDR2 is YENEEA. CDR3 length equals 18 residues. Trimming removed 5 bases from V and 0 bases from J; junction bases left unmatched: 5. The chain's CDR3 is CASSPGTSGRNSYNEQFF. The CDR3 DNA reads as TGTGCCAGCAGCCCCGGGACTAGCGGGAGGAACTCCTACAATGAGCAGTTCTTC.

V and J are TRBV19 and TRBJ1-5, with D uncertain. This CDR3 is built from 9 residues. In germline, CDR1 is LNHDA, CDR2 SQIVND (reference sequence). V was clipped by 11 bases and J by 9 bases, with 8 bases between them. The CDR3, as DNA: TGTGCCGGCTGTCGGCCCCAGCATTTT. This codes for CAGCRPQHF.

The genes are TRBV19 and TRBJ2-1; weak D call: TRBD2 (5 bases). The CDR3 loop spans 14 amino acids. Germline values: CDR1 LNHDA, CDR2 SQIVND (reference sequence). Trimming pared 3 bases from V and 0 bases from J, leaving 6 bases between. The CDR3 region is CASSMRVSYNEQFF. The CDR3 region has the DNA TGTGCCAGTAGTATGAGGGTCTCCTACAATGAGCAGTTCTTC.

This clone was counted only a few times. The chain combines TRBV10-3 with TRBJ1-2; 8 bases align to TRBD1. Germline V gene lookup returns CDR1 ENHRY and CDR2 SYGVKD. CDR3 size: 13 residues. V lost 7 bases, J lost 4 bases, and 5 bases stayed unmatched. Here the CDR3 reads CAIKYGQGYGYTF. CDR3 in DNA: TGTGCCATCAAATACGGACAGGGCTATGGCTACACCTTC.